One and the same sample provided the 14 T cell receptor beta chains below, sequenced in a study of cytomegalovirus exposure and HLA in healthy donors (dated by TCRdb to 2016 to 2017). The library relied on the immunoSEQ multiplex PCR assay. For the multiplex PCR, a mixture combining 60 forward primers for TCR Vbeta segments and 13 reverse primers for TCR Jbeta segments was used. TCRdb holds this immuneACCESS table with in-frame rearrangements only. Some clones are missing; in checked studies, unresolved V genes explain under half, and the rest has no known cause. For this sample the table gives 200,000 to 250,000 clones, of which about 83% were detected only once. The top ten constitute 1% to 1.5% of the sample. The sample consisted of PBMCs. The receptors were gathered from a human donor in good health.

The V and J genes are TRBV27 and TRBJ2-3, with D maybe TRBD2 (6 bases). CDR1 MNHEY and CDR2 SMNVEV come from the germline V gene (reference sequence). This CDR3 contains 16 residues. V was cut by 8 bases and J by 6 bases, with 24 bases left in between. The CDR3 sequence is CASGSRGGMSLDTQYF. Here the CDR3 DNA reads TGTGCCAGCGGATCACGGGGCGGGATGTCTCTGGATACGCAGTATTTT.

This clone has just one count. The chain links TRBV6-1 to TRBJ2-3; D is ambiguous. Germline lookup yields CDR1 MNHNS and CDR2 SASEGT. This CDR3 comprises 13 residues. V was clipped by 7 bases and J by 3 bases, with 11 bases between them. DNA of the CDR3: TGTGCCAGCATGCTAGATAGTACAGATACGCAGTATTTT. This sequence encodes CASMLDSTDTQYF.

V usage is TRBV15 and J usage is TRBJ1-5; tentative D call: TRBD1 (5 bases). The CDR3 is 17 amino acids. Trimming removed 1 base at V and 0 bases at J, with 13 bases between. Germline-derived CDR1 and CDR2 are LNHNV and YYDKDF (reference sequence). The CDR3 region is CATSRAQGTVSNQPQHF. DNA for the CDR3: TGTGCCACCAGCAGAGCCCAGGGTACGGTTAGCAATCAGCCCCAGCATTTT. Variable domain in full (rest from reference TRBV15 and TRBJ1-5): DAMVIQNPRYQVTQFGKPVTLSCSQTLNHNVMYWYQQKSSQAPKLLFHYYDKDFNNEADTPDNFQSRRPNTSFCFLDIRSPGLGDTAMYLCATSRAQGTVSNQPQHFGDGTRLSIL.

The chain is built from TRBV11-2 and TRBJ2-5; 8 bases line up with TRBD2. The germline gives CDR1 SGHAT, CDR2 FQNNGV. This CDR3 spans 15 amino acids. Trimming cost V 6 bases and J 2 bases; bases outside gene matches: 8. CDR3 protein: CASRAKRERQETQYF. The CDR3 DNA is TGTGCCAGCAGGGCCAAGCGGGAGCGACAAGAGACCCAGTACTTC.

The chain combines TRBV9 with TRBJ2-7; 7 bases map to TRBD1. With V trimmed by 2 bases and J by 6 bases, 8 bases remained unmatched. The germline CDR1 and CDR2 sequences are SGDLS and YYNGEE. The CDR3 has 14 amino acids. The CDR3 spells CASSVLGTAGEQYF. CDR3 DNA sequence: TGTGCCAGCAGCGTCCTTGGGACAGCTGGCGAGCAGTACTTC.

Only a few counts were recorded for this clone. The rearrangement joins TRBV7-9 to TRBJ2-3; a possible D gene is TRBD1 (6 bases). Germline CDR1 SEHNR, CDR2 FQNEAQ (reference sequence). Deletions cut 5 bases from V and 5 bases from J, with 11 bases between. The CDR3 spans 13 residues. CDR3 sequence (DNA): TGTGCCAGCAGCAGCAGGGGTGGAGATACGCAGTATTTT. It specifies CASSSRGGDTQYF.

This clone was seen more than once but under ten times. This chain joins TRBV6-1 and TRBJ2-1; D gene ambiguous. CDR3 length: 17 residues. Germline V CDR1 and CDR2: MNHNS, SASEGT. The ends were cut back, 1 base at V and 0 bases at J, with 13 bases in the middle. CDR3 nucleotide sequence: TGTGCCAGCAGTGAAGGTATCGAGCCTAGCTCCTACAATGAGCAGTTCTTC. It encodes CASSEGIEPSSYNEQFF.

The gene calls are TRBV29-1 and TRBJ2-1, with D perhaps TRBD2 (6 bases). Germline CDR1 is SQVTM and CDR2 is ANQGSEA. V lost 7 bases and J lost 2, with 18 bases in between. This CDR3 has 15 amino acids. CDR3 protein: CSAIMRGSTYNEQFF. CDR3 nucleotides: TGCAGCGCAATCATGCGGGGAAGCACCTACAATGAGCAGTTCTTC.

Here the CDR3 reads CASSRSTDLETQYF. The CDR3 coding sequence is TGTGCCAGCAGCCGTTCGACAGACTTGGAGACCCAGTACTTC. The chain carries TRBV7-9 and TRBJ2-5; D possibly corresponds to TRBD1 (5 bases). The CDR3 has 14 amino acids. The germline V and J ends were trimmed by 5 bases and 5 bases, with 15 bases remaining between them. The V gene's germline CDR1 is SEHNR and CDR2 FQNEAQ (reference sequence).

This chain joins TRBV28 and TRBJ2-3; 10 positions match TRBD2. This CDR3 has 18 residues. CDR1 is MDHEN, CDR2 SYDVKM, per germline. Trimming cost V 2 bases and J 0 bases; bases outside gene matches: 8. CDR3 loop: CASSLTLAGAGSTDTQYF. Here the CDR3 DNA reads TGTGCCAGCAGTTTAACCCTAGCGGGGGCGGGAAGCACAGATACGCAGTATTTT.

CDR3 sequence reads: CASRGLADIYEQYF. In nucleotides, the CDR3 is TGTGCCAGCAGGGGACTAGCGGACATTTACGAGCAGTACTTC. The chain joins TRBV2 to TRBJ2-7, with TRBD2 matching over 11 bases. Per germline, CDR1 SNHLY and CDR2 FYNNEI. The CDR3 contains 14 residues. V shed 6 bases and J 4 bases; nucleotides not matched to a gene: 5.

The chain combines TRBV5-4 with TRBJ2-7; perhaps TRBD1 as D (5 bases). Trimming removed 0 bases from V and 6 bases from J, with 13 bases in between. The V gene's germline CDR1 is SGHNT and CDR2 YYREEE (reference sequence). The length of the CDR3 is 14 residues. The CDR3: CASSLEHRSVEQYF. The CDR3 DNA reads as TGTGCCAGCAGCTTGGAACACAGGTCTGTCGAGCAGTACTTC.

The CDR3 protein is CAWSRGWVATQYF. Here the CDR3 DNA reads TGTGCCTGGAGTAGAGGGTGGGTGGCGACCCAGTACTTC. This chain links TRBV30 with TRBJ2-5, with TRBD2 as a possible D gene (5 bases). The V gene's germline CDR1 is GTSNPN and CDR2 SVGIG (reference sequence). This CDR3 contains 13 residues. The V end was cut by 2 bases, the J end by 7 bases, with 14 bases between.

The chain combines TRBV7-2 with TRBJ1-2; 8 bases are shared with TRBD1. Germline CDR1 is SGHTA and CDR2 is FQGNSA. This CDR3 comprises 15 residues. V shed 5 bases, J shed 4 bases, and the junction held 9 bases outside the gene matches. In nucleotides, the CDR3 is TGTGCCAGCAGCCCCACTCGGACAGGGCCCTATGGCTACACCTTC. This codes for CASSPTRTGPYGYTF.